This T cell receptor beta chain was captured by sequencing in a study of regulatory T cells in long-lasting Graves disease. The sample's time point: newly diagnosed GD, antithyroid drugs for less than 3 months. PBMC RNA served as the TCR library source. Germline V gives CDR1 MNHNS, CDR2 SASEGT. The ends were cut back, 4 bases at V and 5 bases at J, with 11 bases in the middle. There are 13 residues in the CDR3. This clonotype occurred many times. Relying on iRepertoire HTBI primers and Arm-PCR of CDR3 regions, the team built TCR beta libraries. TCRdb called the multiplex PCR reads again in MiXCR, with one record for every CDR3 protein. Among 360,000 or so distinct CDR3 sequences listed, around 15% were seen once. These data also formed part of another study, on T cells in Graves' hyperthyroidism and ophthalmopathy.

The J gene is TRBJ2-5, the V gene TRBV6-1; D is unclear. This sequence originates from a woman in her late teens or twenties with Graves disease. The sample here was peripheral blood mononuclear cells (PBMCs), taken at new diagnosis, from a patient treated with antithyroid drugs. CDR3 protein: CASSGGPTETQYF. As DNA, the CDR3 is TGTGCCAGCAGTGGCGGACCCACCGAGACCCAGTACTTC.